This T cell receptor (beta chain) comes out of a study of spatial heterogeneity in lung cancer. At the level of the study: Consistently, beta-chain sequences turned up in larger numbers than alpha-chain sequences did. Study-level results: Ubiquitous expanded tumor TCRs showed up in blood more at resection than follow-up.

Stated time point: sample taken at primary tumor resection. TCRdb itself ran the 5' RACE reads through MiXCR, one entry per CDR3 protein. Among nearly 80,000 distinct CDR3 sequences listed, approximately 8% were seen once. The CDR3 consists of 13 residues. Per the germline V gene, CDR1 is SGHVS and CDR2 is FNYEAQ. The germline V and J ends were trimmed by 5 bases and 3 bases, with 10 bases remaining between them. This clonotype is labeled as medium-sized. What it recognizes is unknown. Sequences were derived from PBMCs, sampled at surgery. The clonotype comes from a male donor with early-stage non-small cell lung cancer. V and J are TRBV7-6 and TRBJ2-5; TRBD1 is a possible D gene (6 bases). The CDR3 region is CASSPGQKETQYF. The CDR3 nucleotides read TGTGCCAGCAGCCCAGGACAGAAAGAGACCCAGTACTTC.